This is a list of T cell receptor beta chains from one sample in a study of blood T cell repertoires in COVID-19. Sequencing used immunoSEQ multiplex PCR; TCRdb keeps in-frame clones, though not all of them. This table holds 110,000 to 150,000 clones, 78% found once. Specimen: PBMCs or T cells enriched from blood (not recorded which). The source is a woman aged 45-59 years who had recovered from COVID-19. The CDR3 runs from the conserved cysteine through the conserved F or W. Each record gives: D gene, clone size, J gene, V gene, CDR3 length, CDR3 protein, CDR3 DNA. D genes are given only for firm matches. Some rows have no size entry. The others give once, few or many, or a class for an expanded clone.

. | few | TRBJ1-1 | TRBV6-5 | 12 | CASSRGLTEAFF | TGTGCCAGCAGTCGAGGACTCACTGAAGCTTTCTTT
. | . | TRBJ1-5 | TRBV6-5 | 16 | CASSYGPGGRNQPQHF | TGTGCCAGCAGTTACGGCCCGGGGGGTCGCAATCAGCCCCAGCATTTT
TRBD1 | . | TRBJ1-1 | TRBV3-1/TRBV3-2 | 16 | CASSQRTGGSGTEAFF | TGTGCCAGCAGCCAAAGAACAGGGGGCAGCGGCACTGAAGCTTTCTTT
. | . | TRBJ1-1 | TRBV21-1 | 15 | CASSKVDSPNTEAFF | TGTGCCAGCAGCAAAGTGGACAGCCCGAACACTGAAGCTTTCTTT
. | once | TRBJ1-2 | TRBV11-2 | 16 | CASSPKYLGADYGYTF | TGTGCCAGCAGCCCTAAGTATCTGGGGGCTGACTATGGCTACACCTTC
TRBD1 | . | TRBJ1-4 | TRBV27 | 19 | CASSNNGPGQGATNEKLFF | TGTGCCAGCAGCAATAACGGCCCGGGACAGGGGGCCACTAATGAAAAACTGTTTTTT
. | . | TRBJ1-5 | TRBV6-5 | 13 | CASNRLGNQPQHF | TGTGCCAGCAACAGGCTAGGAAATCAGCCCCAGCATTTT
. | once | TRBJ2-1 | TRBV6-6 | 15 | CASSYGGTINNEQFF | TGTGCCAGCAGTTACGGCGGGACCATAAACAATGAGCAGTTCTTC
. | . | TRBJ2-4 | TRBV28 | 15 | CASSPHWEIVNIQYF | TGTGCCAGCAGTCCCCATTGGGAGATCGTTAACATTCAGTACTTC
TRBD2 | . | TRBJ2-1 | TRBV24-1 | 16 | CATSDLAGGRRNEQFF | TGTGCCACCAGTGATCTAGCGGGGGGGCGGCGAAATGAGCAGTTCTTC
. | . | TRBJ2-3 | TRBV12-3/TRBV12-4 | 13 | CASTFLGGETQYF | TGTGCCAGCACCTTCCTCGGAGGCGAAACGCAGTATTTT
TRBD1 | . | TRBJ2-7 | TRBV6-5 | 12 | CAVNRGQYEQYF | TGTGCCGTCAACAGGGGGCAGTACGAGCAGTACTTC
TRBD1 | . | TRBJ1-2 | TRBV2 | 14 | CASRGDRGRYGYTF | TGTGCCAGCAGGGGGGACAGGGGCCGGTATGGCTACACCTTC
. | . | TRBJ2-7 | TRBV7-8 | 16 | CASSLEGGTFSYEQYF | TGTGCCAGCAGCTTAGAGGGTGGGACATTTTCCTACGAGCAGTACTTC
TRBD1 | . | TRBJ1-2 | TRBV10-3 | 19 | CAITNPPADRALGNYGYTF | TGTGCCATCACCAACCCCCCGGCGGACAGGGCCTTAGGTAACTATGGCTACACCTTC
. | once | TRBJ2-1 | TRBV15 | 16 | CATSSHQGPSYNEQFF | TGTGCCACCAGCAGCCACCAGGGCCCCTCCTACAATGAGCAGTTCTTC
. | . | TRBJ1-3 | TRBV10-3 | 17 | CAISPRGGGYSGNTIYF | TGTGCCATCAGTCCCCGGGGAGGGGGTTACTCTGGAAACACCATATATTTT
. | few | TRBJ1-5 | TRBV24-1 | 17 | CATSDSGPGTNFKPQHF | TGTGCCACCAGTGATTCGGGACCAGGGACTAACTTTAAGCCCCAGCATTTT
. | . | TRBJ2-7 | TRBV6-5 | 14 | CASKRTAGPYEQYF | TGTGCCAGCAAGAGGACAGCGGGACCCTACGAGCAGTACTTC
. | . | TRBJ2-4 | TRBV7-2 | 19 | CASSLVLGWTPGAKNIQYF | TGTGCCAGCAGCTTGGTGTTGGGGTGGACCCCGGGGGCCAAAAACATTCAGTACTTC
TRBD2 | . | TRBJ2-1 | TRBV9 | 15 | CASSVESSGGPRQFF | TGTGCCAGCAGCGTAGAGTCTAGCGGGGGGCCGAGGCAGTTCTTC
. | . | TRBJ1-1 | TRBV7-2 | 12 | CASSSMAPGAFF | TGTGCCAGCAGCTCAATGGCCCCGGGGGCTTTCTTT
. | . | TRBJ2-7 | TRBV5-1 | 14 | CASSLEDSFNEQYF | TGCGCCAGCAGCTTGGAGGACAGTTTCAACGAGCAGTACTTC
. | . | TRBJ1-5 | TRBV5-5 | 17 | CASSLGAEPDSNQPQHF | TGTGCCAGCAGCTTGGGGGCAGAACCAGATAGCAATCAGCCCCAGCATTTT
. | . | TRBJ2-3 | TRBV7-3 | 13 | CASSPGASDTQYF | TGTGCCAGCAGCCCTGGGGCTTCAGATACGCAGTATTTT
. | . | TRBJ1-1 | TRBV19 | 13 | CASSSRFDTEAFF | TGTGCCAGTTCGAGTCGATTTGACACTGAAGCTTTCTTT
TRBD1 | . | TRBJ2-3 | TRBV10-3 | 16 | CAISESWDRVRDTQYF | TGTGCCATCAGTGAGTCGTGGGACAGGGTCCGGGATACGCAGTATTTT
. | . | TRBJ1-2 | TRBV5-4 | 13 | CASSLQGQWGYTF | TGTGCCAGCAGCCTGCAGGGCCAGTGGGGCTACACCTTC
. | . | TRBJ1-1 | TRBV11-3 | 13 | CASSLVRSTEAFF | TGTGCCAGCAGCTTAGTACGGTCCACTGAAGCTTTCTTT
. | . | TRBJ2-5 | TRBV7-7 | 14 | CASSHLGGFKTQYF | TGTGCCAGCAGCCACTTGGGGGGTTTTAAGACCCAGTACTTC
. | . | TRBJ1-6 | TRBV19 | 15 | CASTTTPGEGSPLHF | TGTGCCAGTACAACCACACCAGGGGAAGGGTCACCCCTCCACTTT
. | . | TRBJ1-3 | TRBV6-1 | 13 | CASSDIAGNTIYF | TGTGCCAGCAGTGATATTGCTGGAAACACCATATATTTT
TRBD1 | . | TRBJ1-1 | TRBV5-1 | 15 | CASSLGRTGNTEAFF | TGCGCCAGCAGCTTGGGACGGACAGGGAACACTGAAGCTTTCTTT
. | once | TRBJ1-2 | TRBV27 | 12 | CASSFRGNGYTF | TGTGCCAGCAGTTTCCGGGGGAATGGCTACACCTTC
TRBD1 | . | TRBJ1-2 | TRBV5-1 | 15 | CASSFLAGGDYGYTF | TGCGCCAGCAGCTTTCTGGCAGGGGGAGACTATGGCTACACCTTC
TRBD2 | . | TRBJ2-2 | TRBV9 | 17 | CASSAEGLAANTGELFF | TGTGCCAGCAGCGCCGAGGGACTAGCGGCGAACACCGGGGAGCTGTTTTTT
TRBD1 | . | TRBJ2-5 | TRBV19 | 14 | CASSTDRVKETQYF | TGTGCCAGTAGTACGGACAGGGTCAAAGAGACCCAGTACTTC
TRBD1 | . | TRBJ1-4 | TRBV18 | 14 | CASSPGTGNEKLFF | TGTGCCAGCTCGCCCGGGACAGGAAATGAAAAACTGTTTTTT
. | . | TRBJ2-1 | TRBV7-2 | 16 | CASFWRGPLSYNEQFF | TGTGCCAGCTTCTGGAGGGGGCCCCTTTCCTACAATGAGCAGTTCTTC
. | . | TRBJ2-2 | TRBV18 | 14 | CASSSRDSTGELFF | TGTGCCAGCTCATCCAGGGACTCAACCGGGGAGCTGTTTTTT
TRBD1 | many | TRBJ2-7 | TRBV2 | 15 | CASSDMTGKDHGQYF | TGTGCCAGCAGTGATATGACAGGGAAAGATCACGGGCAGTACTTC
TRBD1 | . | TRBJ2-7 | TRBV30 | 13 | CAWNPGQKYEQYF | TGTGCCTGGAATCCGGGACAGAAATACGAGCAGTACTTC
. | . | TRBJ2-1 | TRBV24-1 | 12 | CATSDFGYEQFF | TGTGCCACCAGTGATTTTGGCTATGAGCAGTTCTTC
. | . | TRBJ2-3 | TRBV10-3 | 13 | CAISSLGTDTQYF | TGTGCCATCAGTTCACTCGGCACAGATACGCAGTATTTT
. | . | TRBJ2-7 | TRBV10-3 | 16 | CAISESSSSFSYEQYF | TGTGCCATCAGTGAGTCATCATCTAGCTTCTCCTACGAGCAGTACTTC
TRBD1 | . | TRBJ2-1 | TRBV13 | 15 | CASSLYNRGGNEQFF | TGTGCCAGCAGCTTATATAACAGGGGTGGAAATGAGCAGTTCTTC
. | few | TRBJ2-2 | TRBV19 | 15 | CASSIDVGTRGELFF | TGTGCCAGTAGTATAGATGTGGGGACACGAGGGGAGCTGTTTTTT
. | . | TRBJ1-3 | TRBV21-1 | 13 | CASTVDREDTIYF | TGTGCCAGCACCGTAGACAGGGAGGACACCATATATTTT
TRBD1 | . | TRBJ1-1 | TRBV9 | 14 | CASSAGRGRVEAFF | TGTGCCAGCAGCGCCGGGAGGGGGCGCGTTGAAGCTTTCTTT